A selection of T cell receptor beta chains follows, all from one sample in a study of shared clonotypes between healthy human individuals. The method was immunoSEQ multiplex PCR; TCRdb's version includes in-frame clones alone and lacks a portion of them. The data contain roughly 700,000 clones, roughly 87% of them seen just once; the ten biggest clones take up 34%. The sample was memory CD8+ T cells from PBMCs. The receptors shown here come from a man aged 18 to 29 in good health. Some clones in this sample may be carry-over from other donors' samples. Both conserved end residues are part of each CDR3. The D gene is left open where the match is weak. Not all rows give a size; the values are once, few, many and, for expanded clones, a class.

>.|once|TRBV27|TRBJ1-5
CASSLWRSDNQPQHF
TGTGCCAGCAGTTTGTGGCGTTCTGACAATCAGCCCCAGCATTTT
>.|.|TRBV2|TRBJ2-7
CASTQGSYEQYF
TGTGCCAGCACCCAGGGGAGCTACGAGCAGTACTTC
>TRBD1|.|TRBV19|TRBJ1-5
CASSDVWLIAGGEPQHF
TGTGCCAGTTCCGATGTCTGGTTAATAGCAGGGGGAGAGCCCCAGCATTTT
>TRBD2|.|TRBV5-1|TRBJ2-7
CASSNQKPGGLYEQYF
TGCGCCAGCAGCAACCAAAAGCCGGGAGGACTCTACGAGCAGTACTTC
>.|.|TRBV6-5|TRBJ2-5
CASSYSRQEETQYF
TGTGCCAGCAGTTACTCTCGGCAGGAAGAGACCCAGTACTTC
>TRBD1|.|TRBV27|TRBJ2-7
CASRPAGTAYEQYF
TGTGCCAGCAGGCCCGCCGGGACAGCTTACGAGCAGTACTTC
>.|.|TRBV7-9|TRBJ2-5
CASSQPAVWSQETQYF
TGTGCCAGCAGCCAACCGGCTGTGTGGTCCCAAGAGACCCAGTACTTC
>.|.|TRBV7-3|TRBJ2-3
CASRGWLVTDTQYF
TGTGCCAGCAGGGGGTGGCTAGTCACAGATACGCAGTATTTT
>TRBD1|.|TRBV11-2|TRBJ1-1
CASSPIPWGTAETEAFF
TGTGCCAGCAGCCCAATCCCCTGGGGGACAGCTGAAACTGAAGCTTTCTTT
>TRBD2|.|TRBV30|TRBJ2-1
CAWSVRVAGGSEQFF
TGTGCCTGGAGTGTTAGGGTAGCGGGAGGGAGTGAGCAGTTCTTC
>TRBD1|.|TRBV5-1|TRBJ2-7
CASSLGTGGYEQYF
TGCGCCAGCAGCTTAGGGACAGGGGGCTACGAGCAGTACTTC
>TRBD1|.|TRBV7-8|TRBJ2-3
CASSSRQGKGADTQYF
TGTGCCAGCAGCTCGCGACAGGGGAAGGGTGCAGATACGCAGTATTTT
>.|.|TRBV28|TRBJ2-7
CASSLSPLGRYEQYF
TGTGCCAGCAGTTTATCTCCCCTAGGAAGGTACGAGCAGTACTTC
>.|.|TRBV21-1|TRBJ1-5
CASSKGCIGTGGARARNQPQHF
TGTGCCAGCAGCAAAGGATGCATCGGGACAGGGGGCGCGAGGGCTCGCAATCAGCCCCAGCATTTT
>TRBD2|.|TRBV6-5|TRBJ2-1
CASSYAGELFF
TGTGCCAGCAGTTACGCGGGAGAACTGTTCTTC
>.|.|TRBV6-5|TRBJ2-1
CASSTSAGAEQFF
TGTGCCAGCAGCACCTCTGCTGGGGCTGAGCAGTTCTTC
>.|.|TRBV27|TRBJ1-5
CASSLDSNQPQHF
TGTGCCAGCAGTTTAGACAGCAATCAGCCCCAGCATTTT
>TRBD1|.|TRBV10-3|TRBJ2-4
CAISTGTGDKNIQYF
TGTGCCATCAGCACCGGGACAGGGGATAAAAACATTCAGTACTTC
>.|.|TRBV28|TRBJ1-4
CASSPPISATNEKLFF
TGTGCCAGCAGCCCCCCTATCAGCGCAACTAATGAAAAACTGTTTTTT
>.|.|TRBV4-3|TRBJ1-4
CASSQGVIKRHHNEKLFF
TGCGCCAGCAGCCAAGGGGTCATAAAGCGGCACCATAATGAAAAACTGTTTTTT
>.|once|TRBV28|TRBJ2-1
CASHGRKGASMRQFF
TGTGCCAGCCATGGGAGGAAAGGGGCCTCGATGCGGCAGTTCTTC
>.|.|TRBV27|TRBJ2-7
CASSSRSSYEQYF
TGTGCCAGCAGTTCGAGGAGCTCCTACGAGCAGTACTTC
>.|.|TRBV6-1|TRBJ2-7
CASRDYEQYF
TGTGCCAGCAGAGACTACGAGCAGTACTTC
>TRBD2|once|TRBV6-6|TRBJ2-1
CASSLWTSGSWHEQFF
TGTGCCAGCAGTCTATGGACTAGCGGGAGTTGGCATGAGCAGTTCTTC
>.|.|TRBV5-1|TRBJ2-7
CASSPPGVATSYEQYF
TGCGCCAGCAGCCCCCCCGGGGTGGCCACGTCCTACGAGCAGTACTTC
>TRBD1|.|TRBV15|TRBJ2-1
CATSTPILRQGSSYNEQFF
TGTGCCACCAGCACCCCCATCCTCAGACAGGGGAGCTCCTACAATGAGCAGTTCTTC
>.|.|TRBV18|TRBJ1-1
CASSPLPPMRVNTEAFF
TGTGCCAGCTCCCCACTCCCCCCGATGCGGGTGAACACTGAAGCTTTCTTT
>.|.|TRBV19|TRBJ1-2
CASRNLPGFWDYGYTF
TGTGCCAGTAGAAACCTCCCGGGTTTTTGGGACTATGGCTACACCTTC
>.|.|TRBV13|TRBJ2-7
CASSIGALRAYEQYF
TGTGCCAGCAGCATTGGAGCCCTTAGGGCCTACGAGCAGTACTTC
>TRBD2|.|TRBV7-3|TRBJ2-7
CASSLSGRAYEQYF
TGTGCCAGCAGCTTGAGCGGGAGGGCCTACGAGCAGTACTTC
>.|.|TRBV28|TRBJ1-5
CASSLIAENNQPQHF
TGTGCCAGCAGTTTAATTGCGGAGAACAATCAGCCCCAGCATTTT
>.|.|TRBV29-1|TRBJ2-5
CSLLGQGQETQYF
TGCAGCCTCCTCGGCCAGGGCCAAGAGACCCAGTACTTC
>TRBD2|.|TRBV29-1|TRBJ2-1
CSVTRTSGRLSSYNEQFF
TGCAGCGTCACTAGGACTAGCGGGAGGCTGAGCTCCTACAATGAGCAGTTCTTC
>.|.|TRBV30|TRBJ2-1
CAWRGIKLREQFF
TGTGCCTGGAGAGGGATCAAGTTGAGGGAGCAGTTCTTC
>.|few|TRBV11-2|TRBJ2-7
CASSLGHYEQYF
TGTGCCAGCAGCTTAGGACACTACGAGCAGTACTTC
>.|.|TRBV7-6|TRBJ2-7
CASSPPRDGRHEQYF
TGTGCCAGCAGCCCTCCCCGGGACGGCCGTCACGAGCAGTACTTC
>TRBD1|.|TRBV7-3|TRBJ1-1
CASSYTGDTEAFF
TGTGCCAGCAGCTATACAGGGGACACTGAAGCTTTCTTT
>.|.|TRBV5-6|TRBJ2-1
CASSHGLFGEQFF
TGTGCCAGCAGCCATGGACTATTCGGTGAGCAGTTCTTC
>TRBD1|.|TRBV10-3|TRBJ2-7
CAIGSRDSSTYEQYF
TGTGCCATCGGTTCGAGGGACAGCAGTACCTACGAGCAGTACTTC
>TRBD1|.|TRBV7-8|TRBJ1-2
CASSLGPGQRFHGYTF
TGTGCCAGCAGCTTAGGGCCGGGACAGAGATTTCATGGCTACACCTTC
>.|.|TRBV19|TRBJ2-1
CASSIDEFVPGNEQFF
TGTGCCAGTAGTATAGATGAGTTTGTCCCGGGTAATGAGCAGTTCTTC
>.|.|TRBV9|TRBJ2-6
CASSVKGASSRSGANVLTF
TGTGCCAGCAGCGTTAAAGGGGCTTCCTCTCGCTCTGGGGCCAACGTCCTGACTTTC
>.|.|TRBV9|TRBJ2-6
CASSFRRVAPSGANVLTF
TGTGCCAGCAGCTTTCGGAGGGTGGCCCCGTCTGGGGCCAACGTCCTGACTTTC
>TRBD2|.|TRBV27|TRBJ2-1
CASALAGVEQFF
TGTGCCAGTGCCCTAGCGGGAGTCGAGCAGTTCTTC
>TRBD2|.|TRBV27|TRBJ2-7
CASSLRLAGSYEQYF
TGTGCCAGCAGTTTACGACTAGCGGGTTCCTACGAGCAGTACTTC